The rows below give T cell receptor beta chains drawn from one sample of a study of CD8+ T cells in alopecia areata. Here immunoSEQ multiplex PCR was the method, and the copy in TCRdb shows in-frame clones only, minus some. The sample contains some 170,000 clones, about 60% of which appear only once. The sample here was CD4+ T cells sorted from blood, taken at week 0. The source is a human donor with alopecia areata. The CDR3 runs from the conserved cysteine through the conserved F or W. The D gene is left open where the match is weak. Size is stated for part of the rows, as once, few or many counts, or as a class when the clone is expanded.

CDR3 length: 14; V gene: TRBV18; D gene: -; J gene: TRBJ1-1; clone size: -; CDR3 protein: CASSPRAVGTEAFF; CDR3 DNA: TGTGCCAGCTCACCCCGGGCAGTGGGCACTGAAGCTTTCTTT
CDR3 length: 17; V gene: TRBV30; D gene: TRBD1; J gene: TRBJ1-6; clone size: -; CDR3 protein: CAWGTRDSPTGGSPLHF; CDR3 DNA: TGTGCCTGGGGTACACGAGACTCTCCGACAGGGGGTTCACCCCTCCACTTT
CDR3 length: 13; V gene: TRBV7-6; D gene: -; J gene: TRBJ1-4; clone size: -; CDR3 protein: CASSPVGGEKLFF; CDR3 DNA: TGTGCCAGCAGCCCAGTCGGTGGTGAAAAACTGTTTTTT
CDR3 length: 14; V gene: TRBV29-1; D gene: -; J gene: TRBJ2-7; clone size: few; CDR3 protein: CSVEPRAATYEQYF; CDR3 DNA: TGCAGCGTTGAACCCCGGGCGGCAACCTACGAGCAGTACTTC
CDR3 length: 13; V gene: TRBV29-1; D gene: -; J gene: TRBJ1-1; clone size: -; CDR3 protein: CSVVRLMNTEAFF; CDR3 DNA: TGCAGCGTTGTGCGACTTATGAACACTGAAGCTTTCTTT
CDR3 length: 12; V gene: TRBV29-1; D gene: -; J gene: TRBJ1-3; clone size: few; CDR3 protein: CSVTTGGDTIYF; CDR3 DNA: TGCAGCGTCACGACTGGAGGGGACACCATATATTTT
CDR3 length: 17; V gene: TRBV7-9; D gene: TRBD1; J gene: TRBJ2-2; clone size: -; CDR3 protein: CASSLSLWTGKNGELFF; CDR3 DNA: TGTGCCAGCAGCTTATCCCTATGGACAGGGAAAAACGGGGAGCTGTTTTTT
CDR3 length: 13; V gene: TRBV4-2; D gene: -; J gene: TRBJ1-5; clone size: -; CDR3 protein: CASSQDIGQPQHF; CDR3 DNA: TGTGCCAGCAGCCAAGATATAGGCCAGCCCCAGCATTTT
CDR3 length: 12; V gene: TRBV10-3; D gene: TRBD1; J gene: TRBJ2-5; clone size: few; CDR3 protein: CATTGERETQYF; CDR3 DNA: TGTGCCACGACAGGGGAGAGGGAGACCCAGTACTTC
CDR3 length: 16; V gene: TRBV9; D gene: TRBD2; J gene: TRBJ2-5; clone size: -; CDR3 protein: CASSSGTSGPQETQYF; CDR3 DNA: TGTGCCAGCAGCTCGGGGACTAGCGGGCCGCAAGAGACCCAGTACTTC
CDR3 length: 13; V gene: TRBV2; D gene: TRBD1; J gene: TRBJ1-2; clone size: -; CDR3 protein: CASSRDSHYGYTF; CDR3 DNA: TGTGCCAGCAGTCGGGACAGTCACTATGGCTACACCTTC
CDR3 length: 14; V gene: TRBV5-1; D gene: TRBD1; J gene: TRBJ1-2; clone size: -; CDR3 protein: CASSLADRGYGYTF; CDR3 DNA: TGCGCCAGCAGCTTGGCGGACAGGGGCTATGGCTACACCTTC
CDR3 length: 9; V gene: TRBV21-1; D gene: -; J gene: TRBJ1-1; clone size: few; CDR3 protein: CASSMKAFF; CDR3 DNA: TGTGCCAGCAGCATGAAAGCTTTCTTT
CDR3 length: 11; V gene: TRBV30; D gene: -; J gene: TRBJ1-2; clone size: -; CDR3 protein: CAWIEEGGYTF; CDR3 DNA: TGTGCCTGGATTGAAGAGGGAGGCTACACCTTC
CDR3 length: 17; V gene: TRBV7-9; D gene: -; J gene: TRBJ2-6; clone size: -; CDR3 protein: CASSLRTSQAGANVLTF; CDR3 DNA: TGTGCCAGCAGCCTCCGTACGTCCCAGGCTGGGGCCAACGTCCTGACTTTC
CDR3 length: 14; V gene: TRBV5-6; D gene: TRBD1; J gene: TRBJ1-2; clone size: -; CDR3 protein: CASSYGTGNYGYTF; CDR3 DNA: TGTGCCAGCAGCTACGGGACAGGGAACTATGGCTACACCTTC